What follows is one TCR beta chain and its context. No antigen is known for it. The PCR made use of 60 Vbeta and 13 Jbeta primers. The repertoire was sequenced with immunoSEQ multiplex PCR; TCRdb's copy has only in-frame clones and lacks some. The repertoire has about 160,000 clones, approximately 81% of them found once; the top ten carry 1%. This record belongs to a study of cytomegalovirus exposure and HLA in healthy donors. Findings of the study overall: Association of a missense DCLRE1C variant with TCR beta V- and J-gene trimming was reported in a later analysis. A previous analysis found most TCR beta V segments productive roughly 87% or roughly 30% of the time. Among the most significant clusters, several appeared linked to common viral pathogens in a later analysis.

CDR1 SEHNR and CDR2 FQNEAQ come from the germline V gene (reference sequence). This CDR3 has 15 amino acids. Losses at the gene ends were 5 bases for V and 2 bases for J; bases not matched to a gene: 5. While unrecorded immune exposures were likely, the donors were nominally healthy when sampled. Sequencing input: PBMCs. This clonotype was obtained from a boy aged 2 to 10 in good health and CMV-seronegative. The chain recombines TRBV7-9 with TRBJ2-3; TRBD2 aligns across 9 bases. CDR3 sequence (DNA): TGTGCCAGCAGCACGACTAGCGGACTCACAGATACGCAGTATTTT. This translates into CASSTTSGLTDTQYF.